These 27 T cell receptor beta chains share one sample of origin, sequenced in a study of CD8+CD57+ T cells in acquired aplastic anemia. Patients chosen for sequencing had CD8+CD57+ cells that had expanded, as shown by flow cytometry. TCR beta VDJ and CDR3 profiles were obtained from a genomic DNA template. TCRdb called the reads again in MiXCR, with one record for every CDR3 protein. The table includes approximately 180,000 distinct CDR3 sequences, approximately 48% detected once. Sequencing used sorted CD4+, CD8+, or CD8+CD57+ T cells (not recorded which) from PBMCs. These receptors were obtained from a human donor with aplastic anemia.

The chain recombines TRBV19 with TRBJ1-6, with a tentative D call TRBD1 (5 bases). V gave up 6 bases and J gave up 8 bases, with 14 bases separating them. The CDR3 is 14 amino acids. Germline assignment: CDR1 LNHDA and CDR2 SQIVND (reference sequence). The CDR3 sequence is CASRPGGWYSPLHF. The CDR3 nucleotides read TGTGCCAGTAGACCCGGGGGATGGTATTCACCCCTCCACTTT.

Many counts were recorded for this clonotype. This chain links TRBV2 with TRBJ2-1; 13 nucleotides match TRBD2. This CDR3 has 18 amino acids. Germline-derived CDR1 and CDR2 are SNHLY and FYNNEI. V lost 6 bases to trimming and J lost 6 bases; unmatched junction nucleotides: 14. The CDR3 here is CASRTDQKGLAGVNEQFF. The CDR3 bases are TGTGCCAGCAGAACAGATCAAAAAGGACTAGCGGGAGTCAATGAGCAGTTCTTC.

This clonotype was detected once. J is TRBJ2-4 and V is TRBV5-1; D unresolved. This CDR3 is built from 13 residues. V dropped 4 bases and J dropped 7 bases, with 12 bases sitting between them. Germline V gene lookup returns CDR1 SGHRS and CDR2 YFSETQ. DNA of the CDR3: TGCGCCAGCAGCCCCTCTGTGGGTAACATTCAGTACTTC. Its translation: CASSPSVGNIQYF.

The V call is TRBV7-3, the J call TRBJ1-1; tentatively, D is TRBD1 (5 bases). This CDR3 spans 14 amino acids. Germline V gene data show CDR1 as SGHTA and CDR2 as FQGTGA. V lost 2 bases and J lost 2, with 9 bases in between. CDR3 sequence: CASSLATGNTEAFF. The CDR3 DNA sequence: TGTGCCAGCAGCTTAGCTACAGGTAACACTGAAGCTTTCTTT.

This rearrangement joins TRBV10-3 to TRBJ2-1; D unresolved. Germline assignment: CDR1 ENHRY and CDR2 SYGVKD. Trimming shortened V by 4 bases and J by 8 bases, and 12 bases separated the two germline ends. There are 13 residues in the CDR3. The CDR3 region has the DNA TGTGCCATCAGTGGAAGGATTGTCGATGAGCAGTTCTTC. Its protein product is CAISGRIVDEQFF.

Here the CDR3 DNA reads TGTGCCAGCAGGCGAATACAGGGGGTCGGCACTGAAGCTTTCTTT. Translated: CASRRIQGVGTEAFF. This chain links TRBV6-1 with TRBJ1-1, with 8 bases fitting TRBD1. The CDR3 sequence is 15 residues long. The trim removed 6 bases at V and 4 bases at J, leaving 10 bases unmatched. The germline gives CDR1 MNHNS, CDR2 SASEGT.

There are many counts of this clonotype. The V and J genes are TRBV19 and TRBJ2-5; 7 bases align to TRBD1. Germline V gene data show CDR1 as LNHDA and CDR2 as SQIVND (reference sequence). V shed 7 bases, J shed 2 bases, and the junction held 13 bases outside the gene matches. CDR3 length: 16 residues. CDR3: CASTPPPGQSQETQYF. CDR3 nucleotide sequence: TGTGCCAGTACTCCACCCCCGGGACAGAGTCAAGAGACCCAGTACTTC.

This clonotype was detected many times. The chain employs TRBV20-1 and TRBJ2-1, with 9 bases aligning to TRBD2. The V gene end was trimmed by 0 bases and the J gene end by 4 bases; junction bases not matched to a gene: 7. The germline V gene has CDR1 DFQATT and CDR2 SNEGSKA (reference sequence). The CDR3 covers 16 residues. CDR3: CSARDLSSGRYNEQFF. CDR3 coding DNA: TGCAGTGCTAGAGATCTAAGTAGCGGGAGATACAATGAGCAGTTCTTC.

This clonotype turned up a few times. The rearrangement uses TRBV7-9 and TRBJ2-3, with 11 bases aligning to TRBD2. The germline V gene encodes CDR1 SEHNR and CDR2 FQNEAQ (reference sequence). The trim removed 2 bases at V and 4 bases at J, leaving 11 bases unmatched. The CDR3 length is 18 residues. This chain's CDR3 is CASSLRRLSGGVADTQYF. DNA for the CDR3: TGTGCCAGCAGCTTAAGAAGGCTTAGCGGGGGGGTGGCAGATACGCAGTATTTT.

Regarding this clonotype: With a much larger clone just one base away, this may be a read error. This sequence joins TRBV28 and TRBJ2-7, with no clear D. Germline V gene lookup returns CDR1 MDHEN and CDR2 SYDVKM. There are 12 residues in the CDR3. The ends were cut back, 6 bases at V and 2 bases at J, with 8 bases in the middle. For the CDR3, the DNA is TGTGCCAGCAGAATAGGGACCTACGAGCAGTACTTC. Translation gives CASRIGTYEQYF.

The chain links TRBV12-3 or TRBV12-4 to TRBJ1-5; D is undetermined. This CDR3 region has 14 residues. V was shortened by 2 bases and J by 2 bases, with 7 bases between the two germline ends. CDR3 sequence: CASSLCWCNQPQHF. The CDR3 nucleotides read TGTGCCAGCAGTTTATGTTGGTGCAATCAGCCCCAGCATTTT.

V is TRBV7-8 and J is TRBJ1-1; D is unresolved. The CDR3 is 12 residues long. The germline V and J ends were trimmed by 3 bases and 4 bases, with 6 bases remaining between them. The germline V gene encodes CDR1 SGHVS and CDR2 FQNEAQ. CDR3 amino acids: CASSLGRTEAFF. Written as DNA, the CDR3 is TGTGCCAGCAGCTTGGGTCGCACTGAAGCTTTCTTT.

For this clonotype: This may arise from a read error, as a much more abundant clone is one base away. The missing conserved phenylalanine or tryptophan at the end of this CDR3 makes a read error likely. This chain uses TRBV9 with TRBJ1-1; D gene uncertain. The germline V and J ends were trimmed by 0 bases and 3 bases, with 6 bases remaining between them. Germline-derived CDR1 and CDR2 are SGDLS and YYNGEE. This CDR3 region has 13 residues. For the CDR3, the DNA is TGTGCCAGCAGCGTAGTAATGGACACTGAAGCTTTCTCT. It translates to CASSVVMDTEAFS.

This clonotype was detected a few times. The gene calls are TRBV18 and TRBJ1-2, with 11 bases aligning to TRBD1. Unmatched junction bases numbered 7, after V lost 3 bases and J lost 4 bases. The CDR3 length is 16 residues. Germline CDR1 KGHSH, CDR2 LQKENI. In nucleotides, the CDR3 is TGTGCCAGCTCACCCATAGGACAGGGGGCGATCTATGGCTACACCTTC. Translation gives CASSPIGQGAIYGYTF.

This clonotype was recorded at least ten times. This chain links TRBV5-1 with TRBJ1-6; D possibly corresponds to TRBD1 (6 bases). The CDR3 spans 18 residues. CDR1 and CDR2 (germline): SGHRS, YFSETQ. V lost 4 bases, J lost 0 bases, and 17 bases lay in between. The CDR3 nucleotides read TGCGCCAGCAGCCCAACACAGGGCCTTAGCTCCTATAATTCACCCCTCCACTTT. Protein sequence: CASSPTQGLSSYNSPLHF.

This clonotype has just one count. The chain joins TRBV6-1 to TRBJ1-6, with 8 bases lining up with TRBD1. The V gene's germline CDR1 is MNHNS and CDR2 SASEGT. This CDR3 region has 14 residues. The J segment lost 5 bases and the V segment lost 5 bases, leaving 2 bases of the junction unmatched. Here the CDR3 reads CASSRQGNNSPLHF. The CDR3 bases are TGTGCCAGCAGTCGACAGGGGAATAATTCACCCCTCCACTTT.

This rearrangement joins TRBV10-1 to TRBJ2-7, with 9 bases identical to TRBD1. The CDR3 contains 15 residues. The germline CDR1 and CDR2 sequences are WNHNN and SYGVQD (reference sequence). The junction had 9 bases not matched to a gene; V was cut back by 4 bases and J by 5 bases. CDR3 DNA: TGCGCCAGCAGTGCTAAGGGGACAGGGTACCACGAGCAGTACTTC. Amino acid sequence: CASSAKGTGYHEQYF.

The chain joins TRBV7-6 to TRBJ1-1; D not certain. V was cut by 5 bases and J by 10 bases, with 11 bases left in between. This CDR3 contains 11 residues. Germline V lookup: CDR1 SGHVS, CDR2 FNYEAQ. CDR3 in DNA: TGTGCCAGCAGCCCCGGGGTGGGAGCTTTCTTT. Residues: CASSPGVGAFF.

This clonotype was recorded many times. The DNA for the CDR3 is TGCGCCAGCAGCTTTCGGGGGGTAGGCACAGATACGCAGTATTTT. This encodes CASSFRGVGTDTQYF. The rearrangement joins TRBV5-1 to TRBJ2-3, with 7 bases lining up with TRBD2. Trimming at V came to 2 bases and at J to 1 base, leaving 4 bases not matched to a gene. CDR1 SGHRS and CDR2 YFSETQ come from the germline V gene. The CDR3 has 15 residues. Full variable domain (missing parts from reference TRBV5-1 and TRBJ2-3): KAGVTQTPRYLIKTRGQQVTLSCSPISGHRSVSWYQQTPGQGLQFLFEYFSETQRNKGNFPGRFSGRQFSNSRSEMNVSTLELGDSALYLCASSFRGVGTDTQYFGPGTRLTVL.

The table lists this clonotype with many counts. The chain carries TRBV7-9 and TRBJ2-7; the match to TRBD1 covers 8 bases. The V gene's germline CDR1 is SEHNR and CDR2 FQNEAQ (reference sequence). The V segment lost 6 bases and the J segment 3 bases; nucleotides outside the gene matches: 13. The CDR3 loop spans 16 amino acids. The CDR3 loop is CASSRQDRGNGYEQYF. The CDR3 nucleotides are TGTGCCAGCAGTCGACAAGACAGGGGCAACGGCTACGAGCAGTACTTC.

The chain has TRBV7-9 and TRBJ1-1; D call uncertain. V lost 1 base, J lost 5 bases, and 11 bases lay in between. The CDR3 sequence is 14 residues long. Per germline, CDR1 SEHNR and CDR2 FQNEAQ (reference sequence). CDR3 bases: TGTGCCAGCAGCTTAGAAAGTGGAGGAACTGAAGCTTTCTTT. Translating it yields CASSLESGGTEAFF.

The chain joins TRBV5-1 to TRBJ2-1; 10 positions agree with TRBD2. The CDR3 is made up of 14 amino acids. V shed 4 bases, J shed 12 bases, and the junction held 10 bases outside the gene matches. CDR1 is SGHRS and CDR2 is YFSETQ in the germline V gene. CDR3 DNA sequence: TGCGCCAGCAGCACCGGGACTAGCGTGTTGGGGCAGTTCTTC. Encoded protein: CASSTGTSVLGQFF. The full variable domain, its missing parts supplied by reference TRBV5-1 and TRBJ2-1, is KAGVTQTPRYLIKTRGQQVTLSCSPISGHRSVSWYQQTPGQGLQFLFEYFSETQRNKGNFPGRFSGRQFSNSRSEMNVSTLELGDSALYLCASSTGTSVLGQFFGPGTRLTVL.

This clonotype was counted many times. The CDR3 nucleotides are TGTGCCATCAGTGAAGGGGTTCGCAATCAGCCCCAGCATTTT. This gives the protein CAISEGVRNQPQHF. The gene calls are TRBV10-3 and TRBJ1-5, with D perhaps TRBD1 (5 bases). The V gene's germline CDR1 is ENHRY and CDR2 SYGVKD. Deletions cut 3 bases from V and 2 bases from J, with 8 bases between. The CDR3 contains 14 residues.

V and J are TRBV10-1 and TRBJ2-7; the D gene is possibly TRBD1 (6 bases). Trimming removed 0 bases at V and 1 base at J, with 7 bases between. CDR3 length equals 14 residues. The germline V gene encodes CDR1 WNHNN and CDR2 SYGVQD (reference sequence). The CDR3 sequence is CASSESRGSYEQYF. CDR3 sequence (DNA): TGCGCCAGCAGTGAGTCCAGGGGTTCCTACGAGCAGTACTTC.

CDR3 amino acids: CASSEAARPYNEQFF. The CDR3 DNA reads as TGTGCCAGCAGTGAAGCGGCTCGCCCGTACAATGAGCAGTTCTTC. The chain links TRBV2 to TRBJ2-1; the D is unclear. This CDR3 has 15 amino acids. Germline V gene lookup returns CDR1 SNHLY and CDR2 FYNNEI. V was trimmed by 0 bases and J by 4 bases, leaving 10 bases between them.

This clonotype appeared once. This clone may be a read error of a much larger clone one base away. The chain combines TRBV6-1 with TRBJ2-5; TRBD2 aligns across 9 bases. The CDR3 runs 15 residues. The germline V gene has CDR1 MNHNS and CDR2 SASEGT. The CDR3 is CASTKTRLAGRPQCF. CDR3 DNA: TGTGCCAGCACCAAAACCCGGCTAGCGGGACGTCCCCAGTGCTTC.

CDR3 bases: TGTGCCAGCCGAAAAGGGGTCACTGAAGCTTTCTTT. It codes for CASRKGVTEAFF. V gene TRBV12-3 or TRBV12-4 combines with J gene TRBJ1-1; weak D call: TRBD1 (5 bases). V was trimmed by 8 bases and J by 4 bases, leaving 11 bases between them. This CDR3 has 12 amino acids.